Listed here are 15 T cell receptor beta chains from one sample, sequenced in a study of cytomegalovirus exposure and HLA in healthy donors. PCR used 60 Vbeta primers and 13 Jbeta primers. Libraries were prepared by immunoSEQ multiplex PCR; TCRdb keeps only in-frame clonotypes and omits some of them. The repertoire holds around 120,000 clones, around 82% seen once, with over 9% in the top ten. Material: PBMCs. The receptors here all came from a male donor in good health and CMV-seropositive.

The gene calls are TRBV9 and TRBJ2-3; no reliable D call. The germline V gene has CDR1 SGDLS and CDR2 YYNGEE. V lost 0 bases, J lost 6 bases, and 8 bases lay in between. This CDR3 is built from 13 residues. The CDR3 here is CASSVAPKDTQYF. The CDR3 nucleotides are TGTGCCAGCAGCGTAGCTCCTAAGGATACGCAGTATTTT.

This chain links TRBV4-2 with TRBJ2-4; 7 bases fit TRBD2. Germline trimming cut 0 bases from V and 0 bases from J; bases unmatched to any gene: 5. The CDR3 totals 17 residues. In germline, CDR1 is LGHNA, CDR2 YNFKEQ. CDR3 sequence reads: CASSQDQSGTAKNIQYF. The CDR3 region has the DNA TGTGCCAGCAGCCAAGATCAGAGCGGGACAGCCAAAAACATTCAGTACTTC.

The V call is TRBV18, the J call TRBJ2-5; D is possibly TRBD1 (6 bases). The CDR3 runs 14 residues. The V end was cut by 4 bases, the J end by 5 bases, with 14 bases between. Germline V gene data show CDR1 as KGHSH and CDR2 as LQKENI. In DNA form, the CDR3 reads TGTGCCAGCTCACAACGGACAGCGCGGGAGACCCAGTACTTC. It translates to CASSQRTARETQYF.

This rearrangement joins TRBV7-2 to TRBJ1-3, with D perhaps TRBD1 (6 bases). CDR3 length equals 15 residues. Trimming removed 1 base from V and 5 bases from J, with 12 bases in between. In germline, CDR1 is SGHTA, CDR2 FQGNSA. The chain's CDR3 is CASSLGGGGRNTIYF. As DNA, the CDR3 is TGTGCCAGCAGCTTAGGGGGGGGCGGGAGAAACACCATATATTTT.

This CDR3 reads CASTDSREQYF. The CDR3 DNA is TGTGCCAGCACCGACAGCCGGGAGCAGTACTTC. The chain recombines TRBV6-5 with TRBJ2-7; TRBD1 might be the D (5 bases). Trimming cost V 7 bases and J 7 bases, with 11 bases left between them. CDR1 is MNHEY, CDR2 SVGAGI, per germline. This CDR3 has 11 residues.

This clone was counted only a few times. The chain uses TRBV19 and TRBJ1-2; the match to TRBD1 covers 8 bases. The junction had 6 bases not matched to a gene; V was cut back by 4 bases and J by 5 bases. The CDR3 has 14 amino acids. Germline-derived CDR1 and CDR2 are LNHDA and SQIVND (reference sequence). The DNA of the CDR3 is TGTGCCAGTAGTACCCAGCAGGGGGCTTATGGCTACACCTTC. This codes for CASSTQQGAYGYTF.

CDR3 bases: TGTGCCAGCAGCGTCACAGGGGGCGGCACTGAAGCTTTCTTT. It codes for CASSVTGGGTEAFF. The rearrangement links TRBV9 to TRBJ1-1; 9 bases are a match to TRBD1. The germline V gene encodes CDR1 SGDLS and CDR2 YYNGEE. The CDR3 totals 14 residues. J gave up 4 bases and V 2 bases, and 3 bases lay outside the gene matches.

This clone has a handful of counts. The rearrangement uses TRBV6-5 and TRBJ1-2; TRBD1 matches 8 bases. Germline values: CDR1 MNHEY, CDR2 SVGAGI. There are 12 residues in the CDR3. V lost 10 bases, J lost 5 bases, and 6 bases stayed unmatched. The CDR3 DNA reads TGTGCCACCACGACAGGGGCTTATGGCTACACCTTC. The encoded protein is CATTTGAYGYTF.

The chain has TRBV7-8 and TRBJ2-7; 10 nucleotides agree with TRBD2. CDR1 and CDR2 (germline): SGHVS, FQNEAQ. V trimming: 5 bases; J trimming: 1 base; junction bases outside the gene matches: 5. The CDR3 runs 15 residues. The chain's CDR3 is CASSPGTSESYEQYF. In DNA form, the CDR3 reads TGTGCCAGCAGCCCTGGGACTAGCGAGTCCTACGAGCAGTACTTC.

This chain joins TRBV4-2 and TRBJ2-2, with TRBD2 matching 10 bases. V lost 0 bases, J lost 4 bases, and 8 bases stayed unmatched. Germline-derived CDR1 and CDR2 are LGHNA and YNFKEQ. The CDR3 is 18 amino acids. The CDR3 DNA follows: TGTGCCAGCAGCCAAGATCCTAGCGGGGGTCGGCGCACCGGGGAGCTGTTTTTT. It encodes CASSQDPSGGRRTGELFF.

The chain recombines TRBV27 with TRBJ2-7, with 9 bases lining up with TRBD2. This CDR3 has 15 residues. Trimming at V came to 3 bases and at J to 6 bases, leaving 9 bases not matched to a gene. Germline V lookup: CDR1 MNHEY, CDR2 SMNVEV (reference sequence). CDR3 protein: CASSFLQAGGSEQYF. CDR3 nucleotide sequence: TGTGCCAGCAGTTTCCTTCAGGCGGGAGGGAGCGAGCAGTACTTC.

The chain couples TRBV5-1 to TRBJ2-7; 11 nucleotides match TRBD1. Per germline, CDR1 SGHRS and CDR2 YFSETQ. The CDR3 runs 15 residues. With V trimmed by 5 bases and J by 5 bases, 9 bases remained unmatched. This CDR3 reads CASSSGQGAYHEQYF. The CDR3 region has the DNA TGCGCCAGCAGTTCTGGACAGGGGGCGTACCACGAGCAGTACTTC.

The gene calls are TRBV18 and TRBJ2-7; TRBD1 matches at 10 bases. There are 13 residues in the CDR3. The V segment lost 4 bases and the J segment 6 bases; nucleotides outside the gene matches: 3. Germline V lookup: CDR1 KGHSH, CDR2 LQKENI. The CDR3 here is CASSLGTGAEQYF. The CDR3 nucleotides are TGTGCCAGCTCACTGGGGACAGGGGCCGAGCAGTACTTC.

The rearrangement links TRBV18 to TRBJ1-5; D might be TRBD1 (5 bases). Per germline, CDR1 KGHSH and CDR2 LQKENI. The CDR3 covers 14 residues. V lost 1 base, J lost 2 bases, and 6 bases lay in between. The CDR3 bases are TGTGCCAGCTCACCACGCAGGGGCAATCAGCCCCAGCATTTT. This gives the protein CASSPRRGNQPQHF.

The chain uses TRBV19 and TRBJ1-3; D call uncertain. CDR1 and CDR2 from the germline V gene are LNHDA and SQIVND (reference sequence). V lost 6 bases, J lost 0 bases, and 9 bases lay in between. This CDR3 comprises 14 residues. The CDR3 sequence is CASSPWSSGNTIYF. Written as DNA, the CDR3 is TGTGCCAGTAGCCCATGGAGCTCTGGAAACACCATATATTTT.